The TCR beta chain under discussion was sequenced for a study of blood T cell repertoires in COVID-19 (TCRdb year 2020). For context, the study as a whole: Collaborator samples came from the United States, Italy and Spain and covered acute and convalescent phases of COVID-19. The material from the prospective study consisted of cDNA or gDNA derived from T cells, B-cell-depleted T cells, or PBMCs. Deeply sampled blood TCRbeta repertoires from subjects exposed to, actively infected with, or recovered from COVID-19 were included in the dataset. The repertoires were released in a freely available public database intended as a resource for research on the immune response to SARS-CoV-2. The samples were drawn from two sources: the first 160 participants of the ongoing ImmuneRACE study, and over 950 subjects contributed by 6 global collaborators. A de-identified subject ID, COVID-19 status, age in years and sex were almost always included in the sample metadata. HLA class I and class II types, where available, came from metadata supplied by the sample provider rather than from assay-based typing.

The immunoSEQ Assay, a bias-controlled multiplex PCR, was used to amplify TCRbeta CDR3 regions from genomic DNA. Under the source paper's analysis protocol: Within the assay, amplification of reference gene primers was used to estimate how many nucleated cells each sample contained. To quantify the absolute abundance of each unique TCRbeta CDR3 rearrangement, sequence reads were collapsed and filtered. Productive Simpson clonality was computed per sample as the square root of Simpson's diversity index over productive rearrangements. TCRdb holds this immuneACCESS table with in-frame rearrangements only. Some clones are missing; in checked studies, unresolved V genes explain under half, and the rest has no known cause. The V and J calls and clone size were taken over from that table, and D and trimming were inferred from the DNA. This sample is represented by 70,000 to 85,000 clones; nearly 90% of them were singletons. Roughly 2.5% of the sample is in the top ten clones.

Results the study describes overall, beyond this receptor: The quantity of clinical and demographic metadata differed by source and by participant and was supplied without curation.

Each collaborating institution followed its own protocols to collect whole blood in K2EDTA tubes. For TCRbeta analysis, collaborators shipped samples in one of three forms: frozen whole blood, isolated PBMCs, or DNA extracted from either of those sample types. Remarks on this clone: Which antigen it targets is not known. No per-base quality is available; no much larger clone lies one base away.

Specimen: peripheral blood. The receptor comes from a man aged 65-85 years with active or convalescent COVID-19.

The nucleotide sequence reads as follows: TGTGCCAGCAGTGAAGTGAGCGGGGTTGGAAAAGAGACCCAGTACTTC. Protein translation: CASSEVSGVGKETQYF. The chain employs TRBV6-1 and TRBJ2-5; a stretch of 7 junction bases matches TRBD2. CDR1 and CDR2 are drawn from the germline V gene: MNHNS, SASEGT. V loses 1 base at its end and J loses 3 bases; junction bases beyond the gene matches: 8. Its CDR3 holds 16 amino acids, cysteine through phenylalanine. The retained sequence is limited to the CDR3, 48 bases, with the frame set at the first base.